This T cell receptor beta chain was recovered during a study of T cell responses to AZD1222 COVID-19 vaccine. Regarding this clone: The antigen remains undetermined.

Study-level results: Just five or six AZD1222 recipients were seropositive at baseline. Elevations in Spike-specific TCR breadth and depth followed administration of two AZD1222 doses.

Sequenced by immunoSEQ multiplex PCR; TCRdb stores in-frame clones only, minus some. The sample includes 90,000 to 110,000 clones, nearly 90% of them seen just once. The CDR3 spans 16 residues. The germline V gene encodes CDR1 KGHDR and CDR2 SFDVKD. V shed 1 base and J 1 base; nucleotides not matched to a gene: 3. The sequence derives from an adult in good health. Sequences were derived from peripheral blood, sampled on day 0 of AZD1222 vaccination. The chain links TRBV24-1 to TRBJ2-1; 7 bases fit TRBD2. The CDR3 protein is CATSDFSGGSYNEQFF. CDR3 nucleotide sequence: TGTGCCACCAGTGATTTCTCCGGGGGGTCCTACAATGAGCAGTTCTTC.